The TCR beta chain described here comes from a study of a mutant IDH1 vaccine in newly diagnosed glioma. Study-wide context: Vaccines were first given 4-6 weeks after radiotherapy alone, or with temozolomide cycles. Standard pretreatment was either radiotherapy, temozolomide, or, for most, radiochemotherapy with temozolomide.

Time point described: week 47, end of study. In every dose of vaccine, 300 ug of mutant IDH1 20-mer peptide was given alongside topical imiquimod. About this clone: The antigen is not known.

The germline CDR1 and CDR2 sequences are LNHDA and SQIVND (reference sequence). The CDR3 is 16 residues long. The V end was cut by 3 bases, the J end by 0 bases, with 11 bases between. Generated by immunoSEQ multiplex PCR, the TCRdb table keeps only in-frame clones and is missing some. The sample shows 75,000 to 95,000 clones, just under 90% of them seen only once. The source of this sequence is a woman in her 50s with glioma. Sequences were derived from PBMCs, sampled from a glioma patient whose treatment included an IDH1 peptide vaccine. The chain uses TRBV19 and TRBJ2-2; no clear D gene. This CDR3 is CASSIAHVPNTGELFF. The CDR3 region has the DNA TGTGCCAGTAGTATTGCTCATGTCCCGAACACCGGGGAGCTGTTTTTT.